This TCR beta chain was sequenced for a study of cytomegalovirus exposure and HLA in healthy donors. In the PCR, 60 Vbeta and 13 Jbeta primers were used. Produced via immunoSEQ multiplex PCR; TCRdb's table is partial and in-frame only. The repertoire holds approximately 120,000 clones, with approximately 70% as singletons. A remark on this clone: Antigen unknown.

Broader study findings: An analysis done earlier found most TCR beta V segments productive about 87% or about 30% of the time. Researchers counted around 180 TCR beta chains as cytomegalovirus-associated. The later analysis indicated that the majority of CMV-associated TCR beta chains appeared HLA-restricted. A later analysis appeared to link common viral pathogens to several of the most significant clusters.

The CDR3 totals 11 residues. With 4 bases clipped from V and 11 bases from J, the junction kept 4 bases outside the gene matches. CDR1 and CDR2 from the germline V gene are ENHRY and SYGVKD. This clonotype originated in a man in his forties in good health and CMV-seronegative. The sample consisted of PBMCs. The rearrangement uses TRBV10-3 and TRBJ1-2; 7 nucleotides line up with TRBD1. In nucleotides, the CDR3 is TGTGCCATCAGTGTTGGGACAGATTACACCTTC. This gives the protein CAISVGTDYTF.